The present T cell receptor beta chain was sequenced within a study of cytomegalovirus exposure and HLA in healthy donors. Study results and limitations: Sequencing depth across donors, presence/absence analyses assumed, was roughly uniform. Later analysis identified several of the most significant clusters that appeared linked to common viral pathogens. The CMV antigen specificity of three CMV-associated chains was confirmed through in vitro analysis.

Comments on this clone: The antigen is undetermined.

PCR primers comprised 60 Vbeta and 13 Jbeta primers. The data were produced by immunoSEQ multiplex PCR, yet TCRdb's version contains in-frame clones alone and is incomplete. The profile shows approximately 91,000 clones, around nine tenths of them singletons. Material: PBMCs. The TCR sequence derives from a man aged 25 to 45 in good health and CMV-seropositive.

The CDR3: CASSPLLARTYEQYF. The CDR3 DNA reads TGTGCCAGCAGTCCCCTCCTAGCCCGGACCTACGAGCAGTACTTC. The V gene is TRBV28, the J gene TRBJ2-5, with TRBD2 as a possible D gene (5 bases). The tail of the sequence fits TRBJ2-7 better, so the J call may be wrong. This CDR3 is built from 15 residues. CDR1 and CDR2 from the germline V gene are MDHEN and SYDVKM.